The 3 T cell receptor beta chains listed next were all sequenced from one sample in a study of blood T cell repertoires in COVID-19. Only in-frame clones appear in the TCRdb table, and some are missing; sequencing was by immunoSEQ multiplex PCR. The sample shows about 140,000 clones, around 90% of them seen only once. The sample was peripheral blood. The receptors were sampled from a human donor with COVID-19, enrolled during active disease. The donor label of this sample is uncertain.

The chain joins TRBV5-4 to TRBJ1-1; D perhaps matches TRBD1 (5 bases). CDR3 length equals 14 residues. CDR1 is SGHNT and CDR2 is YYREEE in the germline V gene (reference sequence). V was cut by 4 bases and J by 3 bases, with 13 bases left in between. The CDR3: CASSQGGTDTEAFF. In DNA, the CDR3 is TGTGCCAGCAGCCAGGGCGGTACAGACACTGAAGCTTTCTTT.

This clone was recorded only once. The rearrangement joins TRBV9 to TRBJ2-1, with 9 bases that match TRBD2. J gave up 8 bases and V 7 bases, and 13 bases lay outside the gene matches. Per germline, CDR1 SGDLS and CDR2 YYNGEE. The CDR3 consists of 15 residues. The CDR3 coding sequence is TGTGCCAGCTCGCGGGGGGGCCAACGGTACGATGAGCAGTTCTTC. Protein product: CASSRGGQRYDEQFF.

This rearrangement joins TRBV19 to TRBJ2-1; the D gene is possibly TRBD2 (6 bases). The CDR3 covers 16 residues. The germline V gene encodes CDR1 LNHDA and CDR2 SQIVND (reference sequence). The V and J ends lost 0 bases and 6 bases respectively, with 15 bases between them. For the CDR3, the DNA is TGTGCCAGTAGTATAGATCAGGCGCGGGAAAGCAATGAGCAGTTCTTC. This encodes CASSIDQARESNEQFF.